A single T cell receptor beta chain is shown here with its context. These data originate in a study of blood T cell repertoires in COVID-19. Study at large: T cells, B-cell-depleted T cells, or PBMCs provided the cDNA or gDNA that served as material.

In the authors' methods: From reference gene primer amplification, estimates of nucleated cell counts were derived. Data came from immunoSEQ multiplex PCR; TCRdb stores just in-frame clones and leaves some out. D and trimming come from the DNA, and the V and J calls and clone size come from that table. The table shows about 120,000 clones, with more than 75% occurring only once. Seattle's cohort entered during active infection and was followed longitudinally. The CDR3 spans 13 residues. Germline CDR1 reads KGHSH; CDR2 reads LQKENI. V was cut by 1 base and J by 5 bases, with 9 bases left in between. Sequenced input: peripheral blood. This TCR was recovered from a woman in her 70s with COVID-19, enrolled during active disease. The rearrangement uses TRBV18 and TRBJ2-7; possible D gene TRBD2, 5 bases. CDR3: CASSPQAGNEQYF. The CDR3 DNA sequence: TGTGCCAGCTCACCACAGGCCGGGAACGAGCAGTACTTC.